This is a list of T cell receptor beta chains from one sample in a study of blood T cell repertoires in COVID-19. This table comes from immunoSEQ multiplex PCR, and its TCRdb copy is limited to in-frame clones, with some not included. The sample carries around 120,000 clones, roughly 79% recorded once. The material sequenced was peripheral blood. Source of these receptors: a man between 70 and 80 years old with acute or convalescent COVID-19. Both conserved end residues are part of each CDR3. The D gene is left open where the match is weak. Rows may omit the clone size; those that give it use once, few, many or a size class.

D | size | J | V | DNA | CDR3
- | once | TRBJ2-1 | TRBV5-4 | TGTGCCAGCACCCCGGGGGGCAGGATCTACAATGAGCAGTTCTTC | CASTPGGRIYNEQFF
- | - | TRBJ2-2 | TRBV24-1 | TGTGCCACCAGTGACAGGGCCGCGAACACCGGGGAGCTGTTTTTT | CATSDRAANTGELFF
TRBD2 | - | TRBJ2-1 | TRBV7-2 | TGTGCCAGCAGCCAACTCGGGGGGGCCTACAATGAGCAGTTCTTC | CASSQLGGAYNEQFF
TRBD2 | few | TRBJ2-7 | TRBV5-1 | TGCGCCAGCAGCTTGGAGCTAGCGGGTAACTACGAGCAGTACTTC | CASSLELAGNYEQYF
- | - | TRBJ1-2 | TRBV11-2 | TGTGCCAGCAGCCCGGGAGGGGGGGGCTACACCTTC | CASSPGGGGYTF
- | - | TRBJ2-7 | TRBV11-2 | TGTGCCAGCAGCGCAGGGTTATACGAGCAGTACTTC | CASSAGLYEQYF
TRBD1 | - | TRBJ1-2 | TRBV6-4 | TGTGCCAGAGCGCCGGGACAGGCAGGGTCCGGGCTAAGGTCTAACTATGGCTACACCTTC | CARAPGQAGSGLRSNYGYTF
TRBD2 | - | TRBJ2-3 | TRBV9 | TGTGCCAGCAGCGTAGCTACCACTAGCGGGGGTCTACGAGCAGATACGCAGTATTTT | CASSVATTSGGLRADTQYF
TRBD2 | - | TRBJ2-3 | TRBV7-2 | TGTGCCAGCAGGCGCGGGGGGGCGGATACGCAGTATTTT | CASRRGGADTQYF
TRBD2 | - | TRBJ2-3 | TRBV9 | TGTGCCAGCAGCGAGGGACTAGCCACAGATACGCAGTATTTT | CASSEGLATDTQYF
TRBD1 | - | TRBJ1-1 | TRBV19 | TGTGCCAGTAGTAAGCCAAGGACAGGGACGGGTGAAGCTTTCTTT | CASSKPRTGTGEAFF
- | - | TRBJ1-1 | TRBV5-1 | TGCGCCAGCAGCGAGAGCACTGAAGCTTTCTTT | CASSESTEAFF
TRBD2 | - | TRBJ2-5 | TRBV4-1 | TGCGCCAGCAGCCAAGGGCAAGCGGGGGGGCGGGAGACCCAGTACTTC | CASSQGQAGGRETQYF
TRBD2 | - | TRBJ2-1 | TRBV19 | TGTGCCAGTAGTACGATTCGACTAGCGGGGGGGAATGAGCAGTTCTTC | CASSTIRLAGGNEQFF
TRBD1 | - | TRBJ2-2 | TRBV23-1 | TGCGCCAGCAGTCCCCAGGCGGGACAGGGGCCCACCGGGGAGCTGTTTTTT | CASSPQAGQGPTGELFF
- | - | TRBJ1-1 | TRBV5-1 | TGCGCCAGCAGCTTGGTTCTGAGTGACACTGAAGCTTTCTTT | CASSLVLSDTEAFF
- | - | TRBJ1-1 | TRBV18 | TGTGCCAGCTCACCACAAGGGGTCTCGTTTACTGAAGCTTTCTTT | CASSPQGVSFTEAFF
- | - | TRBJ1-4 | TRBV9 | TGTGCCAGCAGCATCCTTGGCGGATCTAATGAAAAACTGTTTTTT | CASSILGGSNEKLFF
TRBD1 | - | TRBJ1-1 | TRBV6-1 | TGTGCCAGCAGTGAGTTGTCTTCCGGGACAGGGGGACATCCGGCTTTCTTT | CASSELSSGTGGHPAFF
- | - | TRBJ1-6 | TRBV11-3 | TGTGCCAGCAGCTGGGACTGGAACTCACCCCTCCACTTT | CASSWDWNSPLHF
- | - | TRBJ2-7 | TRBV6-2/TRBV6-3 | TGTGCCAGCAGTTACGTCCAGGGTATGGTCTACGAGCAGTACTTC | CASSYVQGMVYEQYF
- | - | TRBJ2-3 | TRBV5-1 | TGCGCCAGCAGCTTGGCCGACAGCACCACAGATACGCAGTATTTT | CASSLADSTTDTQYF
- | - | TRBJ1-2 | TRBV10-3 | TGTGCCATCAGTGAGTCGAGGGGACACCTCTTC | CAISESRGHLF
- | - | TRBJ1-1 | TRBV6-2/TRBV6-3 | TGTGCCAGCAGTATTGACAGGACGAACACTGAAGCTTTCTTT | CASSIDRTNTEAFF
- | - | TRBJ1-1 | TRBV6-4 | TGTGCCAGGGGTGGAGTGAACACTGAAGCTTTCTTT | CARGGVNTEAFF
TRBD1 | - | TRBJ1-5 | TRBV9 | TGTGCCAGCAGCACAGGACAGGGGGCCGTCAATCAGCCCCAGCATTTT | CASSTGQGAVNQPQHF
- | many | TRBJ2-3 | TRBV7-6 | TGTGCCAGCAGCTTATCACCGAGAAGCACAGATACGCAGTATTTT | CASSLSPRSTDTQYF
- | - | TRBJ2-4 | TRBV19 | TGTGCCAGTAATCATCGAACAACCAAAAACATTCAGTACTTC | CASNHRTTKNIQYF
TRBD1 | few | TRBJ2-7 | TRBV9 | TGTGCCAGCAGCGGGGGACAGGGACACTCCTACGAGCAGTACTTC | CASSGGQGHSYEQYF
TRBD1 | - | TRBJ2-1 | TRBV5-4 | TGTGCCAGCAGCATGACAGGGTACAATGAGCAGTTCTTC | CASSMTGYNEQFF
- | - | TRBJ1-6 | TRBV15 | TGTGCCATCGGGAGATCAGGGACTCCAATGTTTCGTTCACCCCTCCACTTT | CAIGRSGTPMFRSPLHF
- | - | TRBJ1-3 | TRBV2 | TGTGCCAGCAGTCCCTTCTCGAGCTCTGGAAACACCATATATTTT | CASSPFSSSGNTIYF
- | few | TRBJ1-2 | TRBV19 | TGTGCCAGTAGTATAGAGCCACGGGGTCGCTATGGCTACACCTTC | CASSIEPRGRYGYTF
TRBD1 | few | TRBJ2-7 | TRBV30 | TGTGCCTGGAGTACGTGGACAGGTCCCAACGAGCAGTACTTC | CAWSTWTGPNEQYF
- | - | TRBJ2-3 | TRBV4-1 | TGCGCCAGCAGCCAAGATTGGGGTAGCTTAAAGCGGGCGGCAGATACGCAGTATTTT | CASSQDWGSLKRAADTQYF
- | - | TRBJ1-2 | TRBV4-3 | TGCGCCAGCAGCCAAGATGCCCGGAGTTATGGCTACACCTTC | CASSQDARSYGYTF
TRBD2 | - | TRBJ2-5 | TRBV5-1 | TGCGCCAGCAGCTTGGAGGTAGCGGGGGGGACGAGGGCCCAGTACTTC | CASSLEVAGGTRAQYF
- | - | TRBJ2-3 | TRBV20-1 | TGCAGTGCCCTTCTAGCGTCTACGCAGTATTTT | CSALLASTQYF
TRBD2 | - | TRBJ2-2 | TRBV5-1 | TGCGCCAGCAGCGCCGGAGCGGGGTCCGGGGAGCTGTTTTTT | CASSAGAGSGELFF
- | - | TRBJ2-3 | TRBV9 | TGTGCCAGCAGCGTAAGGGGAAACACAGATACGCAGTATTTT | CASSVRGNTDTQYF
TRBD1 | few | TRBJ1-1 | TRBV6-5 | TGTGCCAGCTCGACAGGGCTCGGTGAAGCTTTCTTT | CASSTGLGEAFF
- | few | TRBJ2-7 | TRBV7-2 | TGTGCCAGCAGCTTAGCCCGGGTCCAGGAGCAGTACTTC | CASSLARVQEQYF
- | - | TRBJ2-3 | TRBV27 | TGTGCCAGCACCGTTTCGGGGTCAAGCACAGATACGCAGTATTTT | CASTVSGSSTDTQYF
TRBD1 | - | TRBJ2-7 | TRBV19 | TGTGCCAGTAGTATCGGGACAGGGCCCTCCTACGAGCAGTACTTC | CASSIGTGPSYEQYF
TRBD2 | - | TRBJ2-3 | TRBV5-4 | TGTGCCAGCAGCACGTATCTAGCGGGGGTGACAGATACGCAGTATTTT | CASSTYLAGVTDTQYF